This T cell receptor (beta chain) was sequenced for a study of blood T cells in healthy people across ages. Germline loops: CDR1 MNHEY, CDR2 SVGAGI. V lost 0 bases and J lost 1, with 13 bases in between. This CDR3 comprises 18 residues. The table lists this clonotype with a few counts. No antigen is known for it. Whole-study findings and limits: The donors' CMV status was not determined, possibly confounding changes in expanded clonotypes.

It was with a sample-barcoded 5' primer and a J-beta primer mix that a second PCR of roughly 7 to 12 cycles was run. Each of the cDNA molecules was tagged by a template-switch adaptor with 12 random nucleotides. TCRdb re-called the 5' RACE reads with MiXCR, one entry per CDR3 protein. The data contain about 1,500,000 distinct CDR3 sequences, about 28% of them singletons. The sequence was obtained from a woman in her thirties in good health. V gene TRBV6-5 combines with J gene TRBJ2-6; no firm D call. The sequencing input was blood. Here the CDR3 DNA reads TGTGCCAGCAGTTACTCGTCGGTTCGAGGATCTGGGGCCAACGTCCTGACTTTC. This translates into CASSYSSVRGSGANVLTF.